These T cell receptor beta chains were read from a single sample in a study of T-cell reconstitution after alpha-beta-depleted transplantation in children. TCRdb reprocessed the PCR reads via MiXCR and lists one record per CDR3 protein. The sample holds approximately 650,000 distinct CDR3 sequences, approximately 14% seen once. The sample in question was PBMCs, obtained before TCRalphabeta/CD19-depleted stem cell transplant. Receptors were obtained from a girl aged 2 to 10 with congenital amegakaryocytic thrombocytopenia, due to receive a stem cell transplant. Both conserved end residues are part of each CDR3. D genes are given only for firm matches. Only part of the rows carry a size: once, few, many, or a class if the clone is expanded.

V gene	D gene	clone size	J gene	CDR3 protein	CDR3 DNA
TRBV6-1	-	many	TRBJ2-1	CASSEAVGWDEQFF	TGTGCCAGCAGTGAAGCGGTGGGATGGGATGAGCAGTTCTTC
TRBV5-1	-	many	TRBJ2-3	CASSMSTDTQYF	TGCGCCAGCAGCATGAGCACAGATACGCAGTATTTT
TRBV6-5	-	many	TRBJ2-7	CASSGNTYEQYF	TGTGCCAGCTCCGGTAATACCTACGAGCAGTACTTC
TRBV7-9	TRBD2	many	TRBJ2-1	CASSTREGPGLQFF	TGTGCCAGCAGCACGCGGGAGGGCCCGGGGTTACAGTTCTTC
TRBV29-1	-	-	TRBJ1-2	CSVDFLGDTIYGYTF	TGCAGCGTTGATTTTTTGGGGGACACGATCTATGGCTACACCTTC
TRBV7-8	-	-	TRBJ1-1	CASISKRVTRGTEAFF	TGTGCCAGCATATCGAAGCGGGTGACACGAGGCACTGAAGCTTTCTTT
TRBV12-3/TRBV12-4	-	many	TRBJ1-1	CASSSGRWAFF	TGTGCCAGCAGTTCGGGACGGTGGGCTTTCTTT
TRBV5-1	-	many	TRBJ2-5	CASSLARGETQYF	TGCGCCAGCAGCTTGGCCAGGGGAGAGACCCAGTACTTC
TRBV27	-	-	TRBJ2-2	CASSLVPFRTGELFF	TGTGCCAGCAGTTTAGTCCCCTTCAGAACCGGGGAGCTGTTTTTT
TRBV20-1	TRBD1	-	TRBJ2-7	CSARDYEGASYEQYF	TGCAGTGCTAGAGATTATGAGGGGGCAAGTTACGAGCAGTACTTC